The sequence of this TCR beta chain was determined in a study of cytomegalovirus exposure and HLA in healthy donors (dated 2017 in TCRdb). As for the study more broadly: An earlier analysis of approximately 600 of the donors reported 250 to 350 Gb of sequence data and some 120 million unique TCR beta sequences from approximately 180 million T cells. An early release that covered several hundred HLA-typed donors contained approximately 320 gigabases of sequencing data and approximately 85 million unique TCR sequences. Among the approximately 430 genotyped donors, around 81% belonged to the genetic ancestry cluster associated with self-reported Caucasian donors. The study aimed to test whether signatures of past pathogen exposure could be identified by cataloging public T cell receptors. The study used immunosequencing to profile the T cell repertoires of 666 subjects and linked those repertoires to cytomegalovirus serostatus. Besides the first cohort of around 700 subjects, a separate validation cohort made up of 90 to 150 different subjects was used. To predict cytomegalovirus infection status, the study brought together high-throughput TCR immunosequencing, statistical association of individual TCRs with disease status, and machine learning. To study patterns of TCR occurrence, a later analysis re-analyzed previously published TCR beta repertoires from around 670 donors and added high-resolution HLA genotyping. Rather than drawing on any new phenotypic data, the later analysis identified candidate immune exposures from TCR beta sequences and the way those sequences occurred across donors. An earlier analysis of fewer than 700 of the donors applied high-throughput TCR beta sequencing to assess whether each TCR beta V gene segment acted as functional or pseudogenic. Alongside the repertoire data, information on donor age, sex, ethnicity and CMV serostatus was compiled. Genome-wide SNP genotypes for about 60% of the roughly 670 donors were used in a later genetic analysis, which treated that subset as a discovery cohort. Every discovery cohort repertoire had been produced on one sequencing platform. HLA typing covered class I and class II loci at four-digit resolution. The number of donors typed differed by locus, with roughly 620-630 for A, B, C, DRB1 and DQB1, roughly 520 for DQA1, about 610 for DPA1, and some 470 for DPB1. About 5 DR-DQ haplotypes were handled as single units for association and clustering, since linkage in the cohort was strong. Among 300 to 500 genotyped donors of the cohort, an average of roughly 230,000 unique TCR beta nucleotide sequences was sequenced per donor, of which roughly 17% were non-productive.

In regard to this clone: The antigen it binds to is not known. Per-base quality was not reported, and no clone a single base away is much larger than it.

V is trimmed back by 11 bases and J by 9 bases, and the junction contains 20 bases that no gene match accounts for. Its CDR3 holds 15 amino acids, cysteine through phenylalanine. The CDR3 DNA has 45 bases and is translated from base 1. As encoded in the germline V gene, CDR1 is SGHAT while CDR2 is FQNNGV. The cohort consisted of hundreds of healthy bone marrow donors. At the time of sampling, every cohort member was nominally healthy, though immune exposures that went unrecorded were likely present. The donor tested CMV seronegative, placing the donor among the 352 seronegative members of the cohort. Each donor provided a peripheral blood sample, and peripheral blood mononuclear cells were used for TCR beta sequencing. Genomic DNA was extracted from the blood cell samples with the Qiagen DNeasy Blood Extraction Kit. The library was produced with the immunoSEQ multiplex PCR assay. The multiplex PCR relied on a mix of 60 forward primers for TCR Vbeta segments and 13 reverse primers for TCR Jbeta segments. The CDR3 region of rearranged TCR beta genes was amplified from genomic DNA by a multiplex PCR assay. On the Illumina HiSeq System, the amplified TCR beta libraries were sequenced as 87-base-pair reads. Regarding the original processing steps: A later analysis counted 75 million to 100 million unique TCR beta chains across the 650 to 700 repertoires, and approximately 11 million of these chains were shared by at least two donors. Raw reads were error-corrected and collapsed into unique sequences by a nearest-neighbor algorithm in which closely related sequences were merged to remove PCR and sequencing errors. V, D and J gene segments were assigned by aligning CDR3 sequences to IMGT reference sequences. For a sequence to be retained, a match of at least six nucleotides was required to both a V gene segment and a J gene segment. Rearrangements were classified as productive when the CDR3 lacked stop codons and remained in frame with V and J, and all other rearrangements were classified as non-productive. Following IMGT convention, CDR3 was defined as the stretch from the second conserved V-encoded cysteine to the conserved J-encoded phenylalanine. The earlier analysis of approximately 500 of the donors excluded sequences that lacked an unambiguous match to a single V gene segment. In an earlier analysis of roughly 500 of the donors, V segments were called functional above 56.7% productive rearrangements and were called segregating when the between-donor standard deviation exceeded 5%. A statistical classification framework was built for diagnosing cytomegalovirus status from the catalog of TCR beta chain sequences. In a later analysis, TCR nucleotide sequences were compared against IMGT/GENE-DB human TR gene sequences so that V and J genes could be assigned. Using the TCRdist pipeline, a later analysis assigned CDR3 sequences along with most-parsimonious VDJ recombination scenarios. In a later analysis, each TCR beta chain was defined by its CDR3 amino acid sequence together with its V-gene family, and reads lacking a unique V-gene family were excluded. A later analysis removed 550 to 700 highly shared, low-generation-probability nucleotide sequences to deal with suspected cross-contamination and a sequencing artifact. For each public chain, a later analysis derived a clonal expansion index from normalized ranks of inferred template counts within each repertoire. In a later analysis, generation probabilities were computed using a VDJ recombination model fitted to out-of-frame rearrangements, and the results were checked against IGoR. In a later analysis, TCR-TCR, TCR-HLA and TCR-CMV co-occurrence was scored with hypergeometric tests, and a repertoire-size bias correction was applied to TCR pairs. In a later analysis, false discovery rates were estimated by permuting HLA or CMV assignments 20 times. In a later analysis, co-occurring TCRs were grouped using DBSCAN, with TCRdist sequence similarity added in when clustering inside HLA-allele-positive subsets. Repertoires with fewer than 30,000 or more than 120,000 public chains, plus five repertoires with anomalous nucleotide sharing, were excluded from co-occurrence clustering. TCRdb re-hosts the immuneACCESS table, in-frame sequences only. Its copies lack some clones; in the studies checked, an unresolved V gene accounts for under half of them, and the cause for the rest is not known. That table gives V, J and clone size, and the DNA gave D and trimming. The sample has 90,000 to 100,000 clones on record, roughly three quarters of them singletons. The leading ten clones occupy less than 0.95% of the sample.

Paper-wide results and their limitations: A total of fewer than 200 TCR beta chains were listed by the study as associated with cytomegalovirus. A cluster of highly shared sequence variants was judged likely to represent a technical artifact of the sequencing pipeline. A later genetic analysis associated a missense DCLRE1C variant with V-gene and J-gene trimming of TCR beta chains, and an independent cohort replicated the association. Across donors, most TCR sequences were observed very rarely, whereas some public TCRs were present in many individuals. A later analysis found that most CMV-associated TCR beta chains appeared HLA-restricted, with HLA associations seemingly driven largely by CMV exposure. Correlated functional status among segregating V segments might reflect linkage disequilibrium, but an unknown experimental factor could not be ruled out. A later analysis associated about 17,000 TCR beta sequences with specific HLA alleles at a false discovery rate of 0.05. According to a later analysis, parvovirus B19, influenza, CMV and Epstein-Barr virus appeared linked to several top co-occurrence clusters. Broadly in line with IMGT annotations, most TCR beta V segments showed up in productive rearrangements about 87% or about 30% of the time in an earlier analysis of some 590 of the donors. Some IMGT-functional V segments, including TRBV6-2 and TRBV6-3, could not be told apart with the 87-base-pair reads, so those segments were excluded. A further reported finding was that TCR beta sequences accurately predicted the HLA-A and HLA-B alleles for most subjects in the first cohort. In both the original and validation cohorts, the classifier was reported to diagnose cytomegalovirus status with high specificity and sensitivity. Because counts were too low, roughly 17 rarely observed V segments, including chromosome 9 orphons, were left out of the earlier analysis of 500 to 750 of the donors. In a later analysis, HLA-associated TCR beta chains showed more clonal expansion and lower generation probabilities than non-associated chains that were equally common. The authors suggested that the approach could potentially be generalized to other disease states and immunological phenotypes. When HLA alleles, especially DR and DQ, strongly co-occurred, attributing TCR associations to individual alleles was difficult. The cohort was sequenced for TCR beta chains only, and without alpha or paired-chain data the features that could be detected were limited. Because HLA typing was unavailable for some donors at each locus, only the typed subset was used in association tests. According to a later analysis, TCR association rates differed among HLA loci, with DRB1 alleles showing the most associated TCRs and HLA-C alleles showing the fewest. A later genetic analysis reported fewer N-insertions in productive TCRs among donors in an Asian-associated ancestry cluster than the roughly 700-donor mean. In vitro tests confirmed that a few of the cytomegalovirus-associated TCR beta chains recognize cytomegalovirus antigens. For the cohort, immune exposure information was limited to CMV serostatus. Presence/absence analyses assumed roughly uniform sequencing depth across donors, an assumption that may not hold.

The TCR sequence derives from a woman aged 55 to 70 in good health and CMV-seronegative. The rearranged segments are TRBV11-2 and TRBJ2-3; TRBD2 fits 7 bases in the junction. Sample: PBMCs. The encoded CDR3 is CAGTPGRLALDTQYF. Here is the DNA: TGTGCCGGAACTCCAGGTCGACTAGCCCTAGACACGCAGTATTTT.